In its sample, the clone carrying this TCR beta chain was seen a few times. What it binds is unknown. This same CDR3 is encoded by further DNA sequences in the sample. The sample belongs to a study of beta chain features in type 1 diabetes. The study's findings and limits: Type 1 diabetes patients had moderately but significantly shorter TCRB CDR3s in all four CD4+ subsets. Naive, central memory and Treg TCRB repertoires appeared more alike in patients than in healthy donors. A pattern of fewer insertions and more deletions at VDJ junctions was seen in type 1 diabetes patients.

Sequenced material consisted of expressed TCRB transcripts (all of the isolated RNA was reverse transcribed). Reads from naive, central memory and regulatory T cell samples averaged roughly 3.3 million. TCRdb keeps only in-frame clones here, not all; method: immunoSEQ multiplex PCR. Of 200,000 to 250,000 clones in the sample, roughly 9.6% are singletons; the top ten hold 0.03% to 0.04%. The CDR3 sequence is 13 residues long. V lost 0 bases and J lost 4, with 7 bases in between. Per the germline V gene, CDR1 is GTSNPN and CDR2 is SVGIG (reference sequence). The clonotype comes from a woman aged 18-30 years in good health. Sequenced material: naive CD4+ T cells from blood. The rearrangement links TRBV30 to TRBJ1-5; no clear D gene. The CDR3 loop reads CAWSVQKNQPQHF. In DNA, the CDR3 is TGTGCCTGGAGTGTACAGAAGAATCAGCCCCAGCATTTT.